Shown below are 21 T cell receptor beta chains from a single sample sequenced in a study of cytomegalovirus exposure and HLA in healthy donors (dated by TCRdb to 2015 to 2018). Library preparation was by the immunoSEQ multiplex PCR assay. For the multiplex PCR, a mixture combining 60 forward primers for TCR Vbeta segments and 13 reverse primers for TCR Jbeta segments was used. TCRdb re-hosts the immuneACCESS table, in-frame sequences only. Its copies lack some clones; in the studies checked, an unresolved V gene accounts for under half of them, and the cause for the rest is not known. The sample's table covers approximately 150,000 clones. 0.96% of the sample belongs to the ten largest clones. Sequenced sample: PBMCs. The receptors shown here come from a male donor in good health and CMV-seronegative.

V is TRBV5-6 and J is TRBJ1-2, with TRBD1 identical over 7 bases. CDR3 size: 16 residues. Germline assignment: CDR1 SGHDT and CDR2 YYEEEE. V shed 6 bases and J 3 bases; nucleotides not matched to a gene: 14. CDR3 amino acids: CASIRDSQALYYGYTF. CDR3 sequence (DNA): TGTGCCAGCATCCGGGACAGCCAGGCACTCTACTATGGCTACACCTTC.

The chain uses TRBV6-5 and TRBJ2-5; 12 bases are shared with TRBD2. The J call is in doubt because the DNA end fits TRBJ2-7 better. CDR1 and CDR2 from the germline V gene are MNHEY and SVGAGI. The CDR3 extends over 16 amino acids. The CDR3 loop reads CASSYLAGGPVYEQYF. The CDR3 nucleotides are TGTGCCAGCAGTTACCTAGCGGGAGGGCCTGTGTACGAGCAGTACTTC.

The rearrangement joins TRBV29-1 to TRBJ2-3; TRBD2 matches at 8 bases. With 7 bases clipped from V and 4 bases from J, the junction kept 13 bases outside the gene matches. In germline, CDR1 is SQVTM, CDR2 ANQGSEA. The CDR3 is 15 amino acids. CDR3 sequence: CSALGLVGGPDTQYF. The CDR3 nucleotides read TGCAGCGCCCTGGGACTAGTGGGGGGGCCAGATACGCAGTATTTT.

V is TRBV4-2 and J is TRBJ2-5; 10 positions agree with TRBD2. V trimming: 2 bases; J trimming: 5 bases; junction bases outside the gene matches: 8. Germline V CDR1 and CDR2: LGHNA, YNFKEQ. The CDR3 spans 16 residues. CDR3 region: CASSQWLAGEGETQYF. The CDR3 nucleotides read TGTGCCAGCAGCCAATGGCTAGCGGGGGAGGGGGAGACCCAGTACTTC.

This sequence joins TRBV18 and TRBJ2-7, with D hard to call. Trimming pared 4 bases from V and 3 bases from J, leaving 10 bases between. The CDR3 is 13 residues long. Germline CDR1 is KGHSH and CDR2 is LQKENI. CDR3 coding DNA: TGTGCCAGCTCACGAGACGAGGACTACGAGCAGTACTTC. Amino acid sequence: CASSRDEDYEQYF.

The V and J genes are TRBV2 and TRBJ2-3; TRBD1 might be the D (6 bases). The CDR3 is made up of 10 amino acids. Germline values: CDR1 SNHLY, CDR2 FYNNEI. V dropped 8 bases and J dropped 6 bases, with 6 bases sitting between them. The CDR3: CASQGDTQYF. For the CDR3, the DNA is TGTGCCAGCCAGGGGGATACGCAGTATTTT.

J is TRBJ1-5 and V is TRBV30; 8 bases fit TRBD1. The V gene end was trimmed by 1 base and the J gene end by 7 bases; junction bases not matched to a gene: 15. The CDR3 covers 17 residues. CDR1 is GTSNPN and CDR2 is SVGIG in the germline V gene (reference sequence). CDR3 DNA: TGTGCCTGGAGTGAGATAGGACAGGGACCCTTAGGGCAGCCCCAGCATTTT. This gives the protein CAWSEIGQGPLGQPQHF.

V and J are TRBV19 and TRBJ1-5, with a tentative D call TRBD1 (6 bases). V dropped 4 bases and J dropped 14 bases, with 15 bases sitting between them. The V gene's germline CDR1 is LNHDA and CDR2 SQIVND (reference sequence). CDR3 length: 12 amino acids. CDR3 nucleotide sequence: TGTGCCAGTAGTACCCGGGACATCGCCGAGCATTTT. It is translated as CASSTRDIAEHF.

This sequence joins TRBV5-6 and TRBJ2-2, with TRBD2 as a possible D gene (5 bases). The germline V and J ends were trimmed by 1 base and 3 bases, with 10 bases remaining between them. CDR1 and CDR2 from the germline V gene are SGHDT and YYEEEE. This CDR3 region has 15 residues. This CDR3 reads CASSLRGRYTGELFF. The CDR3 region has the DNA TGTGCCAGCAGCTTGCGAGGGAGATACACCGGGGAGCTGTTTTTT.

The rearrangement joins TRBV5-1 to TRBJ2-5, with a tentative D call TRBD2 (5 bases). Trimming pared 4 bases from V and 5 bases from J, leaving 15 bases between. Germline lookup yields CDR1 SGHRS and CDR2 YFSETQ. The CDR3 consists of 14 residues. CDR3 in DNA: TGCGCCAGCAGCCTAACCACTAGTGATGAGACCCAGTACTTC. Protein: CASSLTTSDETQYF.

This sequence joins TRBV27 and TRBJ1-5, with D perhaps TRBD1 (5 bases). The ends were cut back, 7 bases at V and 6 bases at J, with 10 bases in the middle. CDR3 length equals 12 residues. CDR1 and CDR2 from the germline V gene are MNHEY and SMNVEV (reference sequence). The chain's CDR3 is CASKRGGQPQHF. The CDR3 bases are TGTGCCAGCAAAAGGGGTGGTCAGCCCCAGCATTTT.

The V gene is TRBV18, the J gene TRBJ2-7; possibly TRBD2 for D (6 bases). The CDR3 extends over 14 amino acids. V was clipped by 3 bases and J by 4 bases, with 13 bases between them. CDR1 and CDR2 from the germline V gene are KGHSH and LQKENI. This CDR3 is CASSPVAVAYEQYF. DNA for the CDR3: TGTGCCAGCTCACCCGTAGCGGTCGCTTACGAGCAGTACTTC.

The chain is built from TRBV7-8 and TRBJ2-7; D ambiguous. CDR3 length equals 14 residues. Between the trimmed V and J ends, which lost 5 bases and 4 bases, there was a span of 15 bases. The germline CDR1 and CDR2 sequences are SGHVS and FQNEAQ. CDR3 sequence: CASSPMESSYEQYF. The CDR3 region has the DNA TGTGCCAGCAGCCCCATGGAGTCGTCTTACGAGCAGTACTTC.

J is TRBJ2-1 and V is TRBV6-5, with D perhaps TRBD1 (5 bases). Trimming cost V 8 bases and J 3 bases, with 11 bases left between them. CDR1 is MNHEY, CDR2 SVGAGI, per germline. The CDR3 has 13 amino acids. The CDR3 DNA reads TGTGCCAGCTATCAAGGGGACTACAATGAGCAGTTCTTC. It encodes CASYQGDYNEQFF.

As concerns this clone: This CDR3 is also generated by other DNA sequences in the sample. The V gene is TRBV19, the J gene TRBJ1-2; D not certain. Germline V CDR1 and CDR2: LNHDA, SQIVND (reference sequence). The CDR3 sequence is 14 residues long. V was cut by 5 bases and J by 3 bases, with 13 bases left in between. Here the CDR3 reads CASSSFGQDYGYTF. CDR3 sequence (DNA): TGTGCCAGTAGTTCTTTTGGGCAGGACTATGGCTACACCTTC. Using reference TRBV19 and TRBJ1-2 for the parts outside the CDR3, the full variable domain is DGGITQSPKYLFRKEGQNVTLSCEQNLNHDAMYWYRQDPGQGLRLIYYSQIVNDFQKGDIAEGYSVSREKKESFPLTVTSAQKNPTAFYLCASSSFGQDYGYTFGSGTRLTVV.

CDR3 DNA sequence: TGTGCCAGCAGCTTGGCTCCTGGCAGGGTGACTCTAAACACCGGGGAGCTGTTTTTT. Encoded protein: CASSLAPGRVTLNTGELFF. The chain uses TRBV5-6 and TRBJ2-2, with a tentative D call TRBD1 (5 bases). V lost 0 bases to trimming and J lost 2 bases, with 20 bases between them. The V gene's germline CDR1 is SGHDT and CDR2 YYEEEE. This CDR3 is 19 amino acids long.

J is TRBJ1-3 and V is TRBV9; a weak D match, TRBD1 (6 bases). This CDR3 comprises 15 residues. Trimming took 0 bases from V and 4 from J, leaving 11 bases between them. CDR1 and CDR2 (germline): SGDLS, YYNGEE. CDR3: CASSVETGGGNTIYF. CDR3 bases: TGTGCCAGCAGCGTAGAGACAGGCGGCGGAAACACCATATATTTT. Using reference TRBV9 and TRBJ1-3 for the parts outside the CDR3, the full variable domain is DSGVTQTPKHLITATGQRVTLRCSPRSGDLSVYWYQQSLDQGLQFLIQYYNGEERAKGNILERFSAQQFPDLHSELNLSSLELGDSALYFCASSVETGGGNTIYFGEGSWLTVV.

The genes are TRBV5-6 and TRBJ2-7; D not resolved. CDR3 length: 15 amino acids. The V and J ends lost 2 bases and 0 bases respectively, with 12 bases between them. Germline V gene data show CDR1 as SGHDT and CDR2 as YYEEEE. The chain's CDR3 is CASSLGRANSYEQYF. In DNA form, the CDR3 reads TGTGCCAGCAGCTTAGGAAGAGCGAACTCCTACGAGCAGTACTTC.

The V and J genes are TRBV29-1 and TRBJ2-7; TRBD2 is a possible D gene (6 bases). The CDR3 is 17 residues long. Germline loops: CDR1 SQVTM, CDR2 ANQGSEA. V was shortened by 6 bases and J by 2 bases, with 26 bases between the two germline ends. The CDR3 here is CSVAGSGSGIKTYEQYF. CDR3 nucleotide sequence: TGCAGCGTCGCCGGTAGCGGCTCCGGTATTAAGACCTACGAGCAGTACTTC.

The gene calls are TRBV4-2 and TRBJ2-1; TRBD2 is a possible D gene (6 bases). The V gene lost 4 bases and the J gene lost 6 bases, with 13 bases spanning the gap. The CDR3 has 14 amino acids. The germline V gene encodes CDR1 LGHNA and CDR2 YNFKEQ. CDR3 protein: CASSPLAGRNEQFF. In DNA form, the CDR3 reads TGTGCCAGCAGCCCTCTGGCGGGGCGCAATGAGCAGTTCTTC.

The chain links TRBV6-1 to TRBJ2-1, with TRBD2 matching 9 bases. CDR3 length: 14 residues. Germline V lookup: CDR1 MNHNS, CDR2 SASEGT. V lost 3 bases, J lost 7 bases, and 4 bases stayed unmatched. The CDR3 protein is CASSEWLAGNEQFF. DNA for the CDR3: TGTGCCAGCAGTGAGTGGCTAGCGGGAAATGAGCAGTTCTTC.